One T cell receptor beta chain is described in this entry. The T cells that were sequenced for TCR beta were CD8+ and CD4+ cells from blood. The sample belongs to a study of CD8 T cells in Susac syndrome. With random hexamers, 0.5 to 1 ug RNA was reverse transcribed. MiXCR, run by TCRdb on the immunoSEQ multiplex PCR reads, gives a single entry per CDR3 protein. Counted here are some 150,000 distinct CDR3 sequences, over 95% occurring once; the ten biggest clones make up 0.14% to 0.15%. The sequenced sample was CD8+ T cells from PBMCs. This receptor was identified in a human donor with multiple sclerosis.

CDR3: CASSFPTDRPNTEAFF. The CDR3 nucleotides read TGTGCCAGCAGCTTCCCTACGGACAGGCCGAACACTGAAGCTTTCTTT. This rearrangement joins TRBV7-9 to TRBJ1-1, with 7 bases lining up with TRBD1. There are 16 residues in the CDR3. Germline V gene lookup returns CDR1 SEHNR and CDR2 FQNEAQ (reference sequence). The V and J ends lost 3 bases and 1 base, in that order; junction bases with no gene match: 8.